This TCR beta chain derives from a study of T cells in Graves' hyperthyroidism and ophthalmopathy. Study-level background: Peripheral blood collection took place at initial diagnosis, before any treatment.

This sample holds PBMCs from approximately 9 ml fresh peripheral blood. Findings and caveats of the study: Before onset, by a median of about seven months, the model predicted ophthalmopathy. The authors' 13 V-J model separated ophthalmopathy from stable hyperthyroidism.

The source material, RNA transcripts, was used to amplify TCR beta CDR3 regions. RT-PCR in the first round (using the HTBI primer set) targeted the TCR CDR3. TCRdb itself ran the multiplex PCR reads through MiXCR, one entry per CDR3 protein. The data hold 500,000 to 650,000 distinct CDR3 sequences, with 15% to 20% observed a single time. In this sample, this clonotype turned up a few times. Its specificity is unknown. The germline CDR1 and CDR2 sequences are SGDLS and YYNGEE. J gave up 3 bases and V 1 base, and 8 bases lay outside the gene matches. This CDR3 is built from 17 residues. The receptor was derived from a man aged 40-55 years with Graves' ophthalmopathy. Source material: blood. The chain is built from TRBV9 and TRBJ2-1, with 9 bases fitting TRBD1. The CDR3 here is CASSVSLGQGNYNEQFF. The CDR3 bases are TGTGCCAGCAGCGTATCCCTTGGACAGGGGAACTACAATGAGCAGTTCTTC.